The 29 T cell receptor beta chains in this list originate from one sample, sequenced in a study of cytomegalovirus exposure and HLA in healthy donors. Assay: immunoSEQ multiplex PCR; the TCRdb copy retains only in-frame clones and omits some. The table has under 250,000 clones, approximately 82% seen once. Sequenced input: PBMCs. These receptors were taken from a woman between 18 and 30 years old in good health and CMV-seronegative.

V and J are TRBV4-2 and TRBJ2-3; TRBD2 aligns across 12 bases. The CDR3 is 22 amino acids. Germline-derived CDR1 and CDR2 are LGHNA and YNFKEQ. The V gene end was trimmed by 4 bases and the J gene end by 0 bases; junction bases not matched to a gene: 20. The CDR3 sequence is CASSRNPPASGRAVQSTDTQYF. The CDR3 DNA is TGTGCCAGCAGCCGAAACCCCCCGGCTAGCGGGAGGGCCGTCCAAAGCACAGATACGCAGTATTTT.

The rearrangement links TRBV10-3 to TRBJ2-7; no firm D call. Between the trimmed V and J ends, which lost 0 bases and 7 bases, there was a span of 7 bases. The length of the CDR3 is 12 residues. Looked up from germline, CDR1 is ENHRY and CDR2 is SYGVKD. The CDR3 spells CAISESSLEQYF. The CDR3 region has the DNA TGTGCCATCAGTGAGTCGTCCCTAGAGCAGTACTTC.

This chain joins TRBV29-1 and TRBJ1-2; TRBD1 agrees at 9 bases. The CDR3 is made up of 13 amino acids. V lost 7 bases, J lost 8 bases, and 11 bases stayed unmatched. Germline values: CDR1 SQVTM, CDR2 ANQGSEA. DNA of the CDR3: TGCAGCGCCCGGGACAGGGAGGCTTCAGGCTACACCTTC. Translation: CSARDREASGYTF.

This clone has just one count. The gene calls are TRBV6-5 and TRBJ1-1, with TRBD1 matching over 9 bases. V trimming: 7 bases; J trimming: 5 bases; junction bases outside the gene matches: 8. The CDR3 spans 14 residues. CDR1 MNHEY and CDR2 SVGAGI come from the germline V gene. For the CDR3, the DNA is TGTGCCAGCACCCGGGACAGGGAGGGGACTGAAGCTTTCTTT. It translates to CASTRDREGTEAFF.

The chain recombines TRBV7-8 with TRBJ1-1; unclear D gene. Trimming pared 3 bases from V and 4 bases from J, leaving 12 bases between. This CDR3 has 14 amino acids. Germline-derived CDR1 and CDR2 are SGHVS and FQNEAQ. The DNA for the CDR3 is TGTGCCAGCAGCTTTGAGGGAGAGGGCACTGAAGCTTTCTTT. Its translation: CASSFEGEGTEAFF. Together with reference TRBV7-8 and TRBJ1-1, the CDR3 gives the full variable domain: GAGVSQSPRYKVAKRGQDVALRCDPISGHVSLFWYQQALGQGPEFLTYFQNEAQLDKSGLPSDRFFAERPEGSVSTLKIQRTQQEDSAVYLCASSFEGEGTEAFFGQGTRLTVV.

This clone has just a few counts. This chain uses TRBV5-1 with TRBJ2-5; 12 bases align to TRBD2. The CDR3 length is 17 residues. Germline trimming cut 0 bases from V and 5 bases from J; bases unmatched to any gene: 8. Germline CDR1 SGHRS, CDR2 YFSETQ. CDR3 amino acids: CASSLGLAGASLETQYF. The CDR3 nucleotides read TGCGCCAGCAGCTTGGGACTAGCGGGAGCCAGTCTGGAGACCCAGTACTTC. Together with reference TRBV5-1 and TRBJ2-5, the CDR3 gives the full variable domain: KAGVTQTPRYLIKTRGQQVTLSCSPISGHRSVSWYQQTPGQGLQFLFEYFSETQRNKGNFPGRFSGRQFSNSRSEMNVSTLELGDSALYLCASSLGLAGASLETQYFGPGTRLLVL.

V usage is TRBV5-4 and J usage is TRBJ2-7; no definite D call. Germline assignment: CDR1 SGHNT and CDR2 YYREEE (reference sequence). Deletions cut 1 base from V and 0 bases from J, with 14 bases between. The CDR3 consists of 16 residues. The CDR3 loop is CASSLTPFTISYEQYF. For the CDR3, the DNA is TGTGCCAGCAGCTTGACACCTTTTACCATCTCCTACGAGCAGTACTTC.

This chain uses TRBV5-6 with TRBJ2-1; 7 bases match TRBD1. Per germline, CDR1 SGHDT and CDR2 YYEEEE. CDR3 size: 14 residues. V lost 2 bases, J lost 9 bases, and 8 bases stayed unmatched. The CDR3, as DNA: TGTGCCAGCAGCTTAGAGGGGGCGATCGCTGAGCAGTTCTTC. Protein sequence: CASSLEGAIAEQFF.

CDR3 coding DNA: TGTGCCAGCAGTGAAGGGCGGGGGCGGACAGATACGCAGTATTTT. The encoded protein is CASSEGRGRTDTQYF. The genes are TRBV25-1 and TRBJ2-3, with D maybe TRBD2 (7 bases). Looked up from germline, CDR1 is MGHDK and CDR2 is SYGVNS. The CDR3 consists of 15 residues. V was shortened by 2 bases and J by 3 bases, with 12 bases between the two germline ends.

The chain couples TRBV7-9 to TRBJ1-3, with D hard to call. The CDR3 length is 14 residues. The germline V and J ends were trimmed by 3 bases and 0 bases, with 6 bases remaining between them. Germline CDR1 SEHNR, CDR2 FQNEAQ (reference sequence). The CDR3 sequence is CASSFWGSGNTIYF. CDR3 coding DNA: TGTGCCAGCAGCTTTTGGGGCTCTGGAAACACCATATATTTT.

The gene calls are TRBV9 and TRBJ2-2; D gene unclear. Per germline, CDR1 SGDLS and CDR2 YYNGEE. The ends were cut back, 0 bases at V and 0 bases at J, with 3 bases in the middle. The CDR3 covers 14 residues. The chain's CDR3 is CASSVVTNTGELFF. CDR3 nucleotide sequence: TGTGCCAGCAGCGTAGTTACGAACACCGGGGAGCTGTTTTTT. The full variable domain, completed using reference TRBV9 and TRBJ2-2, is DSGVTQTPKHLITATGQRVTLRCSPRSGDLSVYWYQQSLDQGLQFLIQYYNGEERAKGNILERFSAQQFPDLHSELNLSSLELGDSALYFCASSVVTNTGELFFGEGSRLTVL.

This chain connects TRBV5-5 to TRBJ2-2; unclear D gene. The CDR3 is made up of 14 amino acids. The V end lost 1 base, the J end lost 1 base, and 5 bases lay between the germline ends. The germline V gene has CDR1 SGHKS and CDR2 YYEKEE (reference sequence). The CDR3 DNA reads as TGTGCCAGCAGCTTGTCCGAGAACACCGGGGAGCTGTTTTTT. It translates to CASSLSENTGELFF.

The V and J genes are TRBV28 and TRBJ1-5; 9 bases are a match to TRBD1. This CDR3 contains 13 residues. Germline values: CDR1 MDHEN, CDR2 SYDVKM. V lost 5 bases, J lost 9 bases, and 5 bases stayed unmatched. The CDR3 sequence is CASSNRGLGPQHF. The CDR3 coding sequence is TGTGCCAGCAGTAACAGGGGGCTGGGGCCCCAGCATTTT.

V usage is TRBV9 and J usage is TRBJ2-3, with D maybe TRBD1 (6 bases). Germline-derived CDR1 and CDR2 are SGDLS and YYNGEE. Trimming took 2 bases from V and 6 from J, leaving 13 bases between them. The CDR3 totals 14 residues. This CDR3 reads CASSVTGKRDTQYF. DNA of the CDR3: TGTGCCAGCAGCGTTACAGGGAAGCGGGATACGCAGTATTTT.

V usage is TRBV6-1 and J usage is TRBJ1-1; 9 nucleotides agree with TRBD1. The CDR3 has 15 amino acids. CDR1 is MNHNS and CDR2 is SASEGT in the germline V gene. Trimming at V came to 5 bases and at J to 7 bases, leaving 11 bases not matched to a gene. The DNA of the CDR3 is TGTGCCAGCAGTCTTGCCGGGACAGGGAAGGGTGAAGCTTTCTTT. It codes for CASSLAGTGKGEAFF.

This clone was seen only once. The J gene is TRBJ1-2, the V gene TRBV23-1, with 7 bases aligning to TRBD1. TRBV23-1 is sorted into the ORF group, with uncertain function. The CDR3 totals 16 residues. Trimming removed 1 base from V and 0 bases from J; junction bases left unmatched: 5. CDR3 loop: CASSQLDRTTNYGYTF. In DNA, the CDR3 is TGCGCCAGCAGTCAATTGGACAGGACTACTAACTATGGCTACACCTTC.

V gene TRBV18 combines with J gene TRBJ1-1; 8 nucleotides match TRBD1. The CDR3 is 13 residues long. CDR1 and CDR2 (germline): KGHSH, LQKENI. Trimming at V came to 3 bases and at J to 7 bases, leaving 4 bases not matched to a gene. CDR3 amino acids: CASSPETGVEAFF. As DNA, the CDR3 is TGTGCCAGCTCACCGGAGACAGGGGTTGAAGCTTTCTTT.

V usage is TRBV30 and J usage is TRBJ1-4; D is ambiguous. Germline loops: CDR1 GTSNPN, CDR2 SVGIG (reference sequence). V was clipped by 0 bases and J by 2 bases, with 10 bases between them. CDR3 length: 15 amino acids. CDR3 in amino acids: CAWSVKSRTNEKLFF. CDR3 nucleotide sequence: TGTGCCTGGAGTGTTAAGTCACGGACTAATGAAAAACTGTTTTTT.

CDR3 bases: TGTGCCAGCAGAGAAGGCGCCGGGTCCTACGAGCAGTACTTC. Translation gives CASREGAGSYEQYF. J is TRBJ2-7 and V is TRBV6-6; D call uncertain. CDR1 is MNHNY, CDR2 SVGAGI, per germline (reference sequence). CDR3 length: 14 residues. V was trimmed by 6 bases and J by 1 base, leaving 13 bases between them.

This rearrangement joins TRBV18 to TRBJ2-2; 11 nucleotides align to TRBD1. Germline loops: CDR1 KGHSH, CDR2 LQKENI. V dropped 2 bases and J dropped 5; count of bases not matched to a gene: 4. This CDR3 comprises 16 residues. CDR3 sequence reads: CASSPGTGGLTGELFF. CDR3 DNA: TGTGCCAGCTCACCAGGGACAGGGGGACTAACCGGGGAGCTGTTTTTT.

This clone was counted between two and nine times. The rearrangement uses TRBV5-4 and TRBJ1-6; no reliable D call. V was pared by 0 bases and J by 9 bases, with 16 bases between. The CDR3 has 16 residues. Looked up from germline, CDR1 is SGHNT and CDR2 is YYREEE (reference sequence). The CDR3 DNA sequence: TGTGCCAGCAGCTTGGTGGAAGTACTTCGGACTTCACCCCTCCACTTT. It yields the protein CASSLVEVLRTSPLHF.

J is TRBJ2-3 and V is TRBV7-2; D is undetermined. The CDR3 length is 17 residues. Trimming cost V 1 base and J 2 bases, with 16 bases left between them. Germline V gene sequence: CDR1 SGHTA, CDR2 FQGNSA. The CDR3 nucleotides read TGTGCCAGCAGCTTAGTTTGGCAGGCGAGGCCCACAGATACGCAGTATTTT. It is translated as CASSLVWQARPTDTQYF. Full variable domain (remainder filled in from reference TRBV7-2 and TRBJ2-3): GAGVSQSPSNKVTEKGKDVELRCDPISGHTALYWYRQSLGQGLEFLIYFQGNSAPDKSGLPSDRFSAERTGGSVSTLTIQRTQQEDSAVYLCASSLVWQARPTDTQYFGPGTRLTVL.

This clone was recorded once. CDR3 DNA: TGTGCCAGCAGCCAGACAGGGATGAACACTGAAGCTTTCTTT. This gives the protein CASSQTGMNTEAFF. This chain connects TRBV2 to TRBJ1-1; 7 nucleotides agree with TRBD1. CDR1 is SNHLY and CDR2 is FYNNEI in the germline V gene. V lost 6 bases to trimming and J lost 0 bases; unmatched junction nucleotides: 4. The CDR3 covers 14 residues.

This clone occurred a few times. The same CDR3 also results from other DNA sequences found in this sample. The chain links TRBV19 to TRBJ2-7, with 9 bases aligning to TRBD2. The CDR3 is made up of 16 amino acids. CDR1 is LNHDA and CDR2 is SQIVND in the germline V gene (reference sequence). The trim removed 1 base at V and 0 bases at J, leaving 4 bases unmatched. The chain's CDR3 is CASSIGGGGGSYEQYF. In nucleotides, the CDR3 is TGTGCCAGTAGTATAGGCGGCGGGGGGGGCTCCTACGAGCAGTACTTC. Based on the CDR3 plus reference TRBV19 and TRBJ2-7, the full variable domain is DGGITQSPKYLFRKEGQNVTLSCEQNLNHDAMYWYRQDPGQGLRLIYYSQIVNDFQKGDIAEGYSVSREKKESFPLTVTSAQKNPTAFYLCASSIGGGGGSYEQYFGPGTRLTVT.

The gene calls are TRBV27 and TRBJ1-1; 7 bases fit TRBD1. Germline values: CDR1 MNHEY, CDR2 SMNVEV (reference sequence). V lost 7 bases to trimming and J lost 1 base; unmatched junction nucleotides: 6. The CDR3 is made up of 14 amino acids. This CDR3 reads CASTPQGWNTEAFF. The DNA of the CDR3 is TGTGCCAGCACCCCACAGGGGTGGAACACTGAAGCTTTCTTT.

The chain has TRBV11-2 and TRBJ2-3, with D possibly TRBD2 on 5 matching bases. Germline CDR1 is SGHAT and CDR2 is FQNNGV. The V end was cut by 5 bases, the J end by 7 bases, with 13 bases between. The CDR3 is 13 amino acids. CDR3 loop: CASSQLPGNTQYF. Written as DNA, the CDR3 is TGTGCCAGCAGCCAATTACCCGGGAATACGCAGTATTTT.

The rearrangement uses TRBV27 and TRBJ2-7, with 8 bases identical to TRBD1. Germline-derived CDR1 and CDR2 are MNHEY and SMNVEV (reference sequence). V shed 10 bases, J shed 6 bases, and the junction held 17 bases outside the gene matches. This CDR3 has 15 amino acids. The CDR3 spells CATSDAGTGPAEQYF. Written as DNA, the CDR3 is TGTGCCACCTCTGATGCCGGGACAGGTCCCGCCGAGCAGTACTTC.

The V and J genes are TRBV4-2 and TRBJ2-5; a weak D match, TRBD1 (7 bases). The CDR3 covers 13 residues. V was trimmed by 4 bases and J by 5 bases, leaving 11 bases between them. CDR1 is LGHNA and CDR2 is YNFKEQ in the germline V gene. The CDR3: CASSLQGGETQYF. DNA of the CDR3: TGTGCCAGCAGCCTCCAGGGGGGCGAGACCCAGTACTTC.

The chain couples TRBV28 to TRBJ1-2, with D uncertain. Germline lookup yields CDR1 MDHEN and CDR2 SYDVKM. The CDR3 runs 16 residues. Trimming took 5 bases from V and 0 from J, leaving 16 bases between them. The CDR3 nucleotides are TGTGCCAGCAGTCCCCCCCCACAGAGAGCTAACTATGGCTACACCTTC. Translation: CASSPPPQRANYGYTF.